Following are 18 T cell receptor beta chains from one sample sequenced in a study of blood T cell repertoires in COVID-19. Profiled with immunoSEQ multiplex PCR; TCRdb holds only in-frame clones, not every one. There are fewer than 110,000 clones in the sample; about three quarters occur only once, and roughly 4.3% lies in the top ten. The sequenced material came from peripheral blood. Receptors were obtained from a man between 65 and 85 years old with acute or convalescent COVID-19.

V gene TRBV29-1 combines with J gene TRBJ2-1, with TRBD1 as a possible D gene (5 bases). The CDR3 extends over 14 amino acids. Germline V gene lookup returns CDR1 SQVTM and CDR2 ANQGSEA. Deletions cut 2 bases from V and 3 bases from J, with 11 bases between. The CDR3 region has the DNA TGCAGCGTTGAACCGCAGGGTTACTACAATGAGCAGTTCTTC. This translates into CSVEPQGYYNEQFF.

This sequence joins TRBV10-3 and TRBJ1-2; D is perhaps TRBD1 (6 bases). This CDR3 has 14 residues. V was pared by 0 bases and J by 6 bases, with 11 bases between. CDR1 is ENHRY and CDR2 is SYGVKD in the germline V gene. The CDR3 loop reads CAISESNRQDGYTF. The CDR3 nucleotides are TGTGCCATCAGTGAGTCGAACCGACAGGATGGCTACACCTTC.

This chain links TRBV7-9 with TRBJ1-1; D is undetermined. The germline CDR1 and CDR2 sequences are SEHNR and FQNEAQ (reference sequence). The CDR3 loop spans 13 amino acids. With 3 bases removed from V and 7 bases from J, the gap between germline ends came to 12 bases. CDR3 coding DNA: TGTGCCAGCAGCTTTGAGGGCACTGGTGAAGCTTTCTTT. Translating it yields CASSFEGTGEAFF. Looking up the rest from reference TRBV7-9 and TRBJ1-1 gives the full variable domain: DTGVSQNPRHKITKRGQNVTFRCDPISEHNRLYWYRQTLGQGPEFLTYFQNEAQLEKSRLLSDRFSAERPKGSFSTLEIQRTEQGDSAMYLCASSFEGTGEAFFGQGTRLTVV.

The J gene is TRBJ2-2, the V gene TRBV5-6; TRBD1 matches at 9 bases. V lost 4 bases and J lost 2; bases outside the gene matches: 6. CDR1 SGHDT and CDR2 YYEEEE come from the germline V gene. The CDR3 runs 16 residues. This CDR3 reads CASSQTGGPNTGELFF. CDR3 sequence (DNA): TGTGCCAGCAGCCAGACAGGGGGACCTAACACCGGGGAGCTGTTTTTT. Drawing the rest from reference TRBV5-6 and TRBJ2-2, the complete variable domain is DAGVTQSPTHLIKTRGQQVTLRCSPKSGHDTVSWYQQALGQGPQFIFQYYEEEERQRGNFPDRFSGHQFPNYSSELNVNALLLGDSALYLCASSQTGGPNTGELFFGEGSRLTVL.

The V gene is TRBV7-2, the J gene TRBJ2-3; 10 nucleotides align to TRBD2. This CDR3 spans 16 amino acids. V dropped 1 base and J dropped 5; count of bases not matched to a gene: 6. Germline CDR1 and CDR2: SGHTA and FQGNSA. CDR3 bases: TGTGCCAGCAGCTTAGGTAGCGGGGGGCGAGGAGATACGCAGTATTTT. This codes for CASSLGSGGRGDTQYF.

The chain has TRBV28 and TRBJ1-2; TRBD1 matches at 7 bases. Germline CDR1 reads MDHEN; CDR2 reads SYDVKM. CDR3 length: 16 residues. Trimming at V came to 7 bases and at J to 0 bases, leaving 11 bases not matched to a gene. The CDR3 is CASNGLDRPANYGYTF. The CDR3 nucleotides read TGTGCCAGCAATGGGTTGGACAGGCCGGCTAACTATGGCTACACCTTC.

Note on this clone: Within the sample, other DNA sequences also encode this same CDR3. The chain is built from TRBV19 and TRBJ1-6; possibly TRBD1 for D (6 bases). CDR3 length equals 14 residues. Germline-derived CDR1 and CDR2 are LNHDA and SQIVND (reference sequence). Trimming shortened V by 2 bases and J by 8 bases, and 10 bases separated the two germline ends. The DNA for the CDR3 is TGTGCCAGTAGTATATTGGGGGCGGATTCACCCCTCCACTTT. It codes for CASSILGADSPLHF.

This chain uses TRBV18 with TRBJ2-5; no clear D gene. V lost 3 bases to trimming and J lost 4 bases, with 6 bases between them. Germline V lookup: CDR1 KGHSH, CDR2 LQKENI. The CDR3 is 12 residues long. The chain's CDR3 is CASSPRGETQYF. The CDR3 coding sequence is TGTGCCAGCTCACCTCGCGGAGAGACCCAGTACTTC.

This sequence joins TRBV11-3 and TRBJ2-3; 12 bases are shared with TRBD1. Losses at the gene ends were 3 bases for V and 6 bases for J; bases not matched to a gene: 7. Germline CDR1 and CDR2: SGHNT and YENEEA. This CDR3 comprises 16 residues. The CDR3 region has the DNA TGTGCCAGCAGCTTCGGGCATGGGACAGGGGGCGATACGCAGTATTTT. This encodes CASSFGHGTGGDTQYF.

This chain joins TRBV7-9 and TRBJ2-5, with D unresolved. Trimming removed 0 bases at V and 2 bases at J, with 7 bases between. The V gene's germline CDR1 is SEHNR and CDR2 FQNEAQ (reference sequence). The CDR3 is 14 residues long. CDR3 loop: CASSLAHLQETQYF. The CDR3 DNA reads as TGTGCCAGCAGCTTAGCCCACCTACAAGAGACCCAGTACTTC.

This clone came up once. This chain links TRBV6-2 or TRBV6-3 with TRBJ2-3, with 14 bases fitting TRBD2. This CDR3 is 18 amino acids long. From germline, CDR1 is MNHEY and CDR2 SVGEGT. V shed 2 bases, J shed 1 base, and the junction held 5 bases outside the gene matches. The CDR3 DNA is TGTGCCAGCAGTTACGGGACTAGCGGGGGAACACGCACAGATACGCAGTATTTT. This encodes CASSYGTSGGTRTDTQYF.

The chain has TRBV6-1 and TRBJ2-5; 8 nucleotides match TRBD2. Unmatched junction bases numbered 6, after V lost 2 bases and J lost 4 bases. The CDR3 has 15 amino acids. Germline lookup yields CDR1 MNHNS and CDR2 SASEGT. Here the CDR3 reads CASSETGGQLETQYF. In DNA, the CDR3 is TGTGCCAGCAGTGAAACGGGGGGGCAACTAGAGACCCAGTACTTC.

The gene calls are TRBV4-3 and TRBJ1-4; D may be TRBD1 (5 bases). V was cut by 2 bases and J by 7 bases, with 20 bases left in between. CDR3 length: 17 amino acids. Germline loops: CDR1 LGHNA, CDR2 YSLEER. The CDR3 DNA sequence: TGCGCCAGCAGCCAAAATTCGGTACTGGGGCAGGTTGAAAAACTGTTTTTT. Translating it yields CASSQNSVLGQVEKLFF.

The chain recombines TRBV5-1 with TRBJ1-5; possible D gene TRBD1, 6 bases. Per the germline V gene, CDR1 is SGHRS and CDR2 is YFSETQ. The CDR3 has 14 residues. V was clipped by 0 bases and J by 7 bases, with 11 bases between them. CDR3 coding DNA: TGCGCCAGCAGCTTGGACAGGGAAGGGCAGCCCCAGCATTTT. Translated, it gives CASSLDREGQPQHF.

The rearrangement joins TRBV27 to TRBJ2-6; D gene uncertain. The ends were cut back, 5 bases at V and 3 bases at J, with 8 bases in the middle. Germline V gene lookup returns CDR1 MNHEY and CDR2 SMNVEV (reference sequence). The CDR3 extends over 14 amino acids. In nucleotides, the CDR3 is TGTGCCAGCAGTAAAACGGGTGGGGCCAACGTCCTGACTTTC. This gives the protein CASSKTGGANVLTF. Filled out from reference TRBV27 and TRBJ2-6, the complete variable domain reads EAQVTQNPRYLITVTGKKLTVTCSQNMNHEYMSWYRQDPGLGLRQIYYSMNVEVTDKGDVPEGYKVSRKEKRNFPLILESPSPNQTSLYFCASSKTGGANVLTFGAGSRLTVL.

This clone appeared a few times. The rearrangement links TRBV20-1 to TRBJ2-5; D is unclear. CDR1 and CDR2 from the germline V gene are DFQATT and SNEGSKA (reference sequence). Trimming shortened V by 6 bases and J by 4 bases, and 9 bases separated the two germline ends. The CDR3 spans 11 residues. The CDR3 region is CSAENLETQYF. In DNA form, the CDR3 reads TGCAGTGCGGAGAACTTAGAGACCCAGTACTTC.

This chain links TRBV7-2 with TRBJ2-1; the match to TRBD2 covers 10 bases. V lost 5 bases, J lost 6 bases, and 7 bases stayed unmatched. The CDR3 loop spans 15 amino acids. The germline CDR1 and CDR2 sequences are SGHTA and FQGNSA. This chain's CDR3 is CASSPATSGPNEQFF. CDR3 DNA: TGTGCCAGCAGCCCCGCGACTAGCGGGCCCAATGAGCAGTTCTTC.

The CDR3 sequence is CATIPPLQGRKTQYF. The CDR3 DNA reads as TGTGCCACCATTCCTCCCCTCCAGGGTAGGAAGACCCAGTACTTC. The V and J genes are TRBV24-1 and TRBJ2-5; perhaps TRBD1 as D (5 bases). The CDR3 runs to 15 residues. Trimming removed 8 bases from V and 6 bases from J, with 21 bases in between. The germline gives CDR1 KGHDR, CDR2 SFDVKD.